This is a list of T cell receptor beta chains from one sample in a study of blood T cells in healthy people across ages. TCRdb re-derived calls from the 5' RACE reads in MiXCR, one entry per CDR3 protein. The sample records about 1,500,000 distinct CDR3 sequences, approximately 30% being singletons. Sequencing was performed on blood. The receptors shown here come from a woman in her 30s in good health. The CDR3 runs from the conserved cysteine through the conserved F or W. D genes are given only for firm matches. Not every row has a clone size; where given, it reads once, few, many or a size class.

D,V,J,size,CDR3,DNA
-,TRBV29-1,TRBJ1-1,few,CSADSPRNTEAFF,TGCAGCGCCGATTCACCAAGAAACACTGAAGCTTTCTTT
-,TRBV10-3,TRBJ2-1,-,CAISLGGVYNEQFF,TGTGCCATCAGTCTCGGCGGGGTCTACAATGAGCAGTTCTTC
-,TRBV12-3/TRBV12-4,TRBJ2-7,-,CASSSNTGSKYF,TGTGCCAGCAGTTCAAACACAGGGAGCAAGTACTTC
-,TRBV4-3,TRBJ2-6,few,CASSQVGGSRANVLTF,TGCGCCAGCAGCCAAGTTGGAGGCTCTAGGGCCAACGTCCTGACTTTC
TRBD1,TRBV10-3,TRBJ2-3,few,CAISDPTGDGGDTQYF,TGTGCCATCAGTGATCCGACAGGGGACGGGGGAGATACGCAGTATTTT
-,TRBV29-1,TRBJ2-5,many,CSVSLGTQETQYF,TGCAGCGTCAGTTTGGGTACCCAAGAGACCCAGTACTTC
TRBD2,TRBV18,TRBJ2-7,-,CASSPFPVGGYEQYF,TGTGCCAGCTCACCCTTTCCGGTGGGAGGGTACGAGCAGTACTTC
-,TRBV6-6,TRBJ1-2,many,CASSYESNYGYTF,TGTGCCAGCAGTTACGAGAGTAACTATGGCTACACCTTC
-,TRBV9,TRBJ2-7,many,CASSAGLDDDEQYF,TGTGCCAGCAGCGCGGGCCTGGATGACGACGAGCAGTACTTC
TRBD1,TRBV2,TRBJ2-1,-,CASMRGAQGVQFF,TGTGCCAGCATGAGGGGGGCACAGGGGGTGCAGTTCTTC
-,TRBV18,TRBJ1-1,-,CASSPLDPGANTEAFF,TGTGCCAGCTCACCACTGGATCCTGGGGCGAACACTGAAGCTTTCTTT
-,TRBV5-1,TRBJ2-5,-,CASSPGQNQETQYF,TGCGCCAGCAGCCCCGGGCAGAATCAAGAGACCCAGTACTTC
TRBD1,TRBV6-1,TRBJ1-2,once,CASTRGDRGLFNYGYTF,TGTGCCAGCACCCGTGGGGACAGGGGTCTTTTTAACTATGGCTACACCTTC
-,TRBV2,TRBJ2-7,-,CASSETWGDREQYF,TGTGCCAGCAGTGAAACCTGGGGGGACCGCGAGCAGTACTTC
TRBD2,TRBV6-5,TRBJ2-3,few,CARSYSRGLAGLTDTQYF,TGTGCCCGCAGTTACTCAAGAGGGCTAGCGGGCCTCACAGATACGCAGTATTTT
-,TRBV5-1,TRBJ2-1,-,CASSPQGGVYNEQFF,TGCGCCAGCAGCCCGCAGGGGGGGGTATACAATGAGCAGTTCTTC
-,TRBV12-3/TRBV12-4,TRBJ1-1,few,CASSLARLIFF,TGTGCCAGCAGTTTAGCCCGGTTAATTTTCTTT